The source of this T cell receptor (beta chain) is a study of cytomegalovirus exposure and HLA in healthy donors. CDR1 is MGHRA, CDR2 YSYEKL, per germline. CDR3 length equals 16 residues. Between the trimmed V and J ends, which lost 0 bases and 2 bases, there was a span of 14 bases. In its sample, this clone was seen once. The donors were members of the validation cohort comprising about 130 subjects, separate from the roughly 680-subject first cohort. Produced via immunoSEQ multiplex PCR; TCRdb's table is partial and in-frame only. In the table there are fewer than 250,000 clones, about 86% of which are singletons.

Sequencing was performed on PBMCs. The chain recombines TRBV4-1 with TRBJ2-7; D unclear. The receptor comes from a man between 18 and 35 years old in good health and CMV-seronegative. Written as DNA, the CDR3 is TGCGCCAGCAGCCAAGATCCAGGCCTTTTAACCTACGAGCAGTACTTC. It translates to CASSQDPGLLTYEQYF.